This T cell receptor beta chain derives from a study of cytomegalovirus exposure and HLA in healthy donors. About the research overall: Out of 170 million or so T cells, an earlier analysis found roughly 100 million unique TCR beta sequences in total.

Healthy bone marrow donors made up the cohort. General study points: Donors belonging to an Asian-associated ancestry cluster reportedly showed fewer N-insertions in productive TCRs than the approximately 680-donor mean, according to what a later analysis found. In a later analysis, across HLA loci, associated TCR counts were highest for DRB1, lowest for HLA-C.

The PCR made use of 60 Vbeta and 13 Jbeta primers. Clones were read by immunoSEQ multiplex PCR, and TCRdb kept only the in-frame ones, dropping some. In the table there are about 110,000 clones, about two thirds of which are singletons. To note about this clone: The antigen is not known.

Source material: PBMCs. This sequence originates from a man under 40 in good health and CMV-seropositive.

The CDR3 sequence: CATSRDRNRETQYF. The CDR3 bases are TGTGCCACCAGCAGAGATCGAAATCGGGAGACCCAGTACTTC. The V gene is TRBV15, the J gene TRBJ2-5; no reliable D call. Germline CDR1 and CDR2: LNHNV and YYDKDF (reference sequence). With 0 bases removed from V and 5 bases from J, the gap between germline ends came to 10 bases. The CDR3 contains 14 residues.